Below are 17 T cell receptor beta chains sequenced from a single sample in a study of early T cells in non-severe SARS-CoV-2 infection. TCRdb called the 5' RACE reads again in MiXCR, with one record for every CDR3 protein. The profile covers around 58,000 distinct CDR3 sequences, with about 8% appearing a single time and 10% to 13% taken by the ten largest. Here the sequenced sample was whole blood, taken at baseline. Source of these receptors: an adult who was a healthcare worker with PCR-confirmed SARS-CoV-2 infection or an uninfected control (not recorded which).

This clonotype has a count of ten or more. The gene calls are TRBV7-8 and TRBJ1-2, with 7 bases that match TRBD1. In germline, CDR1 is SGHVS, CDR2 FQNEAQ. V shed 1 base, J shed 5 bases, and the junction held 13 bases outside the gene matches. There are 17 residues in the CDR3. CDR3 coding DNA: TGTGCCAGCAGCTTAGTCCGGGGGGCGGGGACAGTATATGGCTACACCTTC. As protein: CASSLVRGAGTVYGYTF.

The genes are TRBV29-1 and TRBJ2-1; 10 nucleotides line up with TRBD2. The trim removed 1 base at V and 6 bases at J, leaving 3 bases unmatched. The CDR3 loop spans 14 amino acids. CDR1 is SQVTM, CDR2 ANQGSEA, per germline. The DNA for the CDR3 is TGCAGCGTTGAAGCAATAGCGGGAGGCAATGAGCAGTTCTTC. Protein sequence: CSVEAIAGGNEQFF.

The genes are TRBV7-9 and TRBJ1-1; D is unresolved. Trimming pared 5 bases from V and 0 bases from J, leaving 7 bases between. Germline CDR1 SEHNR, CDR2 FQNEAQ (reference sequence). This CDR3 region has 13 residues. The CDR3 sequence: CASSLQLNTEAFF. CDR3 coding DNA: TGTGCCAGCAGCCTACAGCTGAACACTGAAGCTTTCTTT. The variable domain in full, completed from reference TRBV7-9 and TRBJ1-1, reads DTGVSQNPRHKITKRGQNVTFRCDPISEHNRLYWYRQTLGQGPEFLTYFQNEAQLEKSRLLSDRFSAERPKGSFSTLEIQRTEQGDSAMYLCASSLQLNTEAFFGQGTRLTVV.

In this sample, this clonotype turned up many times. The CDR3 loop reads CAISVRETQYF. CDR3 bases: TGTGCCATCAGTGTAAGGGAGACCCAGTACTTC. This chain connects TRBV10-3 to TRBJ2-5; no firm D call. Germline CDR1 and CDR2: ENHRY and SYGVKD. The CDR3 spans 11 residues. V was cut by 4 bases and J by 5 bases, with 5 bases left in between.

This clonotype was seen at least ten times. The chain joins TRBV4-1 to TRBJ2-1, with TRBD2 matching 10 bases. The CDR3 has 17 residues. After removal of 1 base from V and 3 bases from J, the junction contained 6 bases not matched to a gene. The germline CDR1 and CDR2 sequences are MGHRA and YSYEKL. Here the CDR3 reads CASSQGLAGELYNEQFF. The CDR3 DNA sequence: TGCGCCAGCAGCCAAGGTCTAGCGGGAGAACTCTACAATGAGCAGTTCTTC.

V usage is TRBV29-1 and J usage is TRBJ1-3; 7 bases map to TRBD1. The CDR3 has 13 residues. Germline V gene lookup returns CDR1 SQVTM and CDR2 ANQGSEA. Trimming removed 6 bases from V and 1 base from J; junction bases left unmatched: 3. The CDR3 loop reads CSVLTGSGNTIYF. CDR3 DNA sequence: TGCAGCGTCCTGACAGGGTCTGGAAACACCATATATTTT.

The chain uses TRBV7-2 and TRBJ1-1; D remains ambiguous. Germline CDR1 reads SGHTA; CDR2 reads FQGNSA. The CDR3 consists of 11 residues. The germline V and J ends were trimmed by 5 bases and 10 bases, with 11 bases remaining between them. CDR3 sequence reads: CASSTAARAFF. The CDR3 DNA is TGTGCCAGCAGCACTGCGGCCAGAGCTTTCTTT.

This clonotype turned up a few times. The chain links TRBV2 to TRBJ2-7, with D possibly matching TRBD2 (7 bases). CDR3 length: 11 amino acids. The germline CDR1 and CDR2 sequences are SNHLY and FYNNEI. Trimming removed 9 bases from V and 6 bases from J, with 12 bases in between. CDR3 in DNA: TGTGCCAGTGGAGGGGGGGTCGAGCAGTACTTC. Translated: CASGGGVEQYF.

This clonotype has ten or more counts. The rearrangement uses TRBV7-2 and TRBJ2-5; possibly TRBD2 for D (6 bases). Germline values: CDR1 SGHTA, CDR2 FQGNSA. This CDR3 spans 15 amino acids. V lost 2 bases and J 1 base, leaving 11 bases between the germline ends. The CDR3 protein is CASSLSGLFQETQYF. The CDR3 DNA is TGTGCCAGCAGCTTATCGGGACTGTTCCAAGAGACCCAGTACTTC.

The chain uses TRBV5-1 and TRBJ2-7; the match to TRBD2 covers 9 bases. CDR1 SGHRS and CDR2 YFSETQ come from the germline V gene. Trimming took 4 bases from V and 3 from J; bases not matched to a gene: 11. CDR3 size: 16 residues. The CDR3 coding sequence is TGCGCCAGCAGCCCGCATGGAACTAGCGGGTTCTACGAGCAGTACTTC. Translation: CASSPHGTSGFYEQYF.

The V call is TRBV20-1, the J call TRBJ2-2, with D perhaps matching TRBD1 or TRBD2 (6 bases each). Germline loops: CDR1 DFQATT, CDR2 SNEGSKA (reference sequence). The CDR3 has 14 residues. The V end lost 3 bases, the J end lost 6 bases, and 14 bases lay between the germline ends. In DNA form, the CDR3 reads TGCAGTGCTAGCCAAGGGGGAGGTTCCGGGGAGCTGTTTTTT. It is translated as CSASQGGGSGELFF.

This clonotype was counted many times. The chain recombines TRBV19 with TRBJ1-2; weak D call: TRBD1 (6 bases). V was cut by 7 bases and J by 4 bases, with 13 bases left in between. The CDR3 is 13 amino acids. Germline assignment: CDR1 LNHDA and CDR2 SQIVND (reference sequence). CDR3 nucleotides: TGTGCCAGTATACGGGGGCGCGGCTATGGCTACACCTTC. This translates into CASIRGRGYGYTF.

This clonotype was seen a handful of times. The chain couples TRBV6-2 or TRBV6-3 to TRBJ2-3; D call uncertain. The CDR3 is made up of 13 amino acids. The V end lost 6 bases, the J end lost 5 bases, and 12 bases lay between the germline ends. CDR1 and CDR2 from the germline V gene are MNHEY and SVGEGT. The CDR3 DNA follows: TGTGCCAGCAGCCCCAGAGTAGAAGATACGCAGTATTTT. Translated: CASSPRVEDTQYF.

The sample holds many counts of this clonotype. The chain employs TRBV28 and TRBJ2-1, with 9 bases that match TRBD1. Germline CDR1 and CDR2: MDHEN and SYDVKM. This CDR3 spans 16 amino acids. The V gene end was trimmed by 2 bases and the J gene end by 5 bases; junction bases not matched to a gene: 7. The CDR3 reads CASSLAGTGRNNEQFF. Written as DNA, the CDR3 is TGTGCCAGCAGTTTAGCCGGGACAGGGAGAAACAATGAGCAGTTCTTC. The full variable domain, completed using reference TRBV28 and TRBJ2-1, is DVKVTQSSRYLVKRTGEKVFLECVQDMDHENMFWYRQDPGLGLRLIYFSYDVKMKEKGDIPEGYSVSREKKERFSLILESASTNQTSMYLCASSLAGTGRNNEQFFGPGTRLTVL.

There are a few counts of this clonotype. This chain connects TRBV19 to TRBJ1-5; a weak D match, TRBD1 (6 bases). V was cut by 6 bases and J by 4 bases, with 16 bases left in between. The CDR3 contains 15 residues. CDR1 is LNHDA and CDR2 is SQIVND in the germline V gene (reference sequence). The CDR3 bases are TGTGCCAGTAGCCTACCTTACAGGGAAAATCAGCCCCAGCATTTT. Residues: CASSLPYRENQPQHF.

This chain links TRBV29-1 with TRBJ2-2, with a tentative D call TRBD1 (5 bases). V was pared by 5 bases and J by 0 bases, with 7 bases between. In germline, CDR1 is SQVTM, CDR2 ANQGSEA. This CDR3 has 13 residues. The DNA of the CDR3 is TGCAGCGTTAGGGGCGCGAACACCGGGGAGCTGTTTTTT. Translation: CSVRGANTGELFF.

This rearrangement joins TRBV20-1 to TRBJ2-1, with 9 bases fitting TRBD1. The length of the CDR3 is 14 residues. J lost 3 bases, V lost 3 bases, and 3 bases had no gene match. Germline CDR1 is DFQATT and CDR2 is SNEGSKA (reference sequence). The chain's CDR3 is CSASWTGVYNEQFF. CDR3 bases: TGCAGTGCTAGTTGGACAGGGGTCTACAATGAGCAGTTCTTC.